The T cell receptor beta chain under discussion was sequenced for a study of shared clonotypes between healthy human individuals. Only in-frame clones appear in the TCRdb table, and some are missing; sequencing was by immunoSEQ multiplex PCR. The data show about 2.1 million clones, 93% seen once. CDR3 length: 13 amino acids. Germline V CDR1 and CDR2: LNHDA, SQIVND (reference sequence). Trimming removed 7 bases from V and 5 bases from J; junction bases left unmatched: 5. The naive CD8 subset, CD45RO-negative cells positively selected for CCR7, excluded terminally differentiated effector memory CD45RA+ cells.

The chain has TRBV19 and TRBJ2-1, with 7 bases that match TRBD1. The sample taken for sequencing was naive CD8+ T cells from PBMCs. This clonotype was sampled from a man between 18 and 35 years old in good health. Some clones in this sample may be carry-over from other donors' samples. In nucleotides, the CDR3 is TGTGCCAGTATGGGGGACAGTAACAATGAGCAGTTCTTC. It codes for CASMGDSNNEQFF.